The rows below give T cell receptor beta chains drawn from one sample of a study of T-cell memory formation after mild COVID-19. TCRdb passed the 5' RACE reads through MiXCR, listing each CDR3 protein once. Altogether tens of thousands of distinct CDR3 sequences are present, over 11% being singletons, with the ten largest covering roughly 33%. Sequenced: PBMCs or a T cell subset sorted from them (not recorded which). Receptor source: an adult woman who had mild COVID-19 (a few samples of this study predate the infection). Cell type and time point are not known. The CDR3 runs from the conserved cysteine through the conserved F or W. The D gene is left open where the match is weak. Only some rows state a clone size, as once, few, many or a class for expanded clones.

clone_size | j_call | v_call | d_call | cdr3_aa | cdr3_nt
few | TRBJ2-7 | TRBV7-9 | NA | CASSSILIYEQYF | TGTGCCAGCAGCTCAATACTGATCTACGAGCAGTACTTC
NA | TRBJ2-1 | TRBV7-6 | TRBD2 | CASSVAGQSFHNEQFF | TGTGCCAGCAGCGTAGCGGGGCAGTCCTTTCACAATGAGCAGTTCTTC
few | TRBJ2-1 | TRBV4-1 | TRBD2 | CASSLWEGPGNEQFF | TGCGCCAGCAGCCTATGGGAGGGGCCGGGAAATGAGCAGTTCTTC
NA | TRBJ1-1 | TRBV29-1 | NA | CSVETGNEAFF | TGCAGCGTTGAAACAGGGAATGAAGCTTTCTTT
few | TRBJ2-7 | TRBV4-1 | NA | CASSRQLTYEQYF | TGCGCCAGCAGCCGACAGCTAACCTACGAGCAGTACTTC
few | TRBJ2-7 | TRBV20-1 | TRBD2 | CSARAGLAETSYEQYF | TGCAGTGCTAGAGCCGGACTAGCGGAAACCTCCTACGAGCAGTACTTC
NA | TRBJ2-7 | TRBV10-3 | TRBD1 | CAISESGQGGGEQYF | TGTGCCATCAGTGAGTCGGGACAGGGAGGCGGGGAGCAGTACTTC
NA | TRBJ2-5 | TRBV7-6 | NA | CASSSPGTQYF | TGTGCCAGCAGCTCCCCTGGGACCCAGTACTTC
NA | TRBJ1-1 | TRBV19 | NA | CASSFTGSGAFF | TGTGCCAGTAGTTTTACAGGGTCCGGAGCTTTCTTT
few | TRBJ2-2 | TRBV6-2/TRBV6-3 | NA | CASSYAGHTGELFF | TGTGCCAGCAGTTACGCAGGACACACCGGGGAGCTGTTTTTT
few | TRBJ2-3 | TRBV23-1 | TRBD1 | CASSHRRQGNDTQYF | TGCGCCAGCAGTCACAGGAGACAGGGGAACGATACGCAGTATTTT
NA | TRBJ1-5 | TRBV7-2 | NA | CASSSVLGGQPQHF | TGTGCCAGCAGCTCAGTACTAGGGGGTCAGCCCCAGCATTTT
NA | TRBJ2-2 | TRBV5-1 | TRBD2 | CASSPGLAGGPGELFF | TGCGCCAGCAGCCCAGGACTAGCGGGGGGCCCCGGGGAGCTGTTTTTT
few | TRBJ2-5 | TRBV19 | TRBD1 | CASSDRDRVDETQYF | TGTGCCAGTAGCGACCGGGACAGGGTAGACGAGACCCAGTACTTC
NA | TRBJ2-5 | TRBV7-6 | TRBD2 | CASSPRLAGGPGEETQYF | TGTGCCAGCAGCCCTCGACTAGCGGGGGGGCCGGGAGAAGAGACCCAGTACTTC
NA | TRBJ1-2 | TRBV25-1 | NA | CASSEYRDNYGYTF | TGTGCCAGCAGTGAATATAGGGATAACTATGGCTACACCTTC
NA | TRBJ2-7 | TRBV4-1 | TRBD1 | CASSRYRGDSYEQYF | TGCGCCAGCAGCCGATACAGGGGTGACTCCTACGAGCAGTACTTC
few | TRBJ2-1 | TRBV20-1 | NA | CSARGGNEQFF | TGCAGTGCTAGAGGAGGGAATGAGCAGTTCTTC
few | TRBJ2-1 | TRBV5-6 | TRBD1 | CASSEGTGNEQFF | TGTGCCAGCAGCGAAGGGACAGGGAATGAGCAGTTCTTC
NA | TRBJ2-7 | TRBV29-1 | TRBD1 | CSVGDRTSYEQYF | TGCAGCGTTGGGGACAGGACCTCCTACGAGCAGTACTTC
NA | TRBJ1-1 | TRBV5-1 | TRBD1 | CASSLGPGQGLMNTEAFF | TGCGCCAGCAGCTTAGGCCCGGGACAGGGGCTAATGAACACTGAAGCTTTCTTT
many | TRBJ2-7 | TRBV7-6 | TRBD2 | CASSQGSGGTYEQYF | TGTGCCAGCAGCCAGGGTAGCGGGGGAACCTACGAGCAGTACTTC
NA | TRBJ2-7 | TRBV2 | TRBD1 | CASRLRTGASYEQYF | TGTGCCAGCAGATTGAGGACAGGGGCTTCCTACGAGCAGTACTTC
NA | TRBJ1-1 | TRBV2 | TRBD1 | CASSEAGTANTEAFF | TGTGCCAGCAGTGAAGCAGGGACAGCGAACACTGAAGCTTTCTTT